The next 24 T cell receptor beta chains were all read from a single sample in a study of cytomegalovirus exposure and HLA in healthy donors. The table came from immunoSEQ multiplex PCR; TCRdb's copy has only in-frame clones and leaves some out. The table shows some 69,000 clones, with roughly 96% occurring only once. Sequenced: PBMCs. All receptors derive from a man aged 18 to 30 in good health and CMV-seronegative.

The chain links TRBV19 to TRBJ2-1; D remains unclear. V was cut by 5 bases and J by 4 bases, with 21 bases left in between. Per the germline V gene, CDR1 is LNHDA and CDR2 is SQIVND (reference sequence). This CDR3 is built from 17 residues. The CDR3 loop is CASSASAGSPQYNEQFF. CDR3 in DNA: TGTGCCAGTAGTGCATCCGCCGGGTCACCCCAATACAATGAGCAGTTCTTC. Based on the CDR3 plus reference TRBV19 and TRBJ2-1, the full variable domain is DGGITQSPKYLFRKEGQNVTLSCEQNLNHDAMYWYRQDPGQGLRLIYYSQIVNDFQKGDIAEGYSVSREKKESFPLTVTSAQKNPTAFYLCASSASAGSPQYNEQFFGPGTRLTVL.

DNA of the CDR3: TGTGCCAGTAGTACCTTAGCGGGAACTAGCACAGATACGCAGTATTTT. It codes for CASSTLAGTSTDTQYF. V is TRBV19 and J is TRBJ2-3, with 8 nucleotides matching TRBD2. The V gene's germline CDR1 is LNHDA and CDR2 SQIVND (reference sequence). The V segment lost 4 bases and the J segment 0 bases; nucleotides outside the gene matches: 6. The CDR3 totals 16 residues.

This clone was seen a single time. V and J are TRBV5-5 and TRBJ1-3; the D gene is possibly TRBD1 (6 bases). Per germline, CDR1 SGHKS and CDR2 YYEKEE (reference sequence). This CDR3 is 16 amino acids long. The ends were cut back, 3 bases at V and 0 bases at J, with 13 bases in the middle. The CDR3 DNA follows: TGTGCCAGCAGCTACCAGACAGGCAGCTCTGGAAACACCATATATTTT. Its protein is CASSYQTGSSGNTIYF.

The J gene is TRBJ2-2, the V gene TRBV7-9; 11 nucleotides align to TRBD1. V shed 4 bases and J 5 bases; nucleotides not matched to a gene: 6. This CDR3 has 16 amino acids. Germline V CDR1 and CDR2: SEHNR, FQNEAQ (reference sequence). CDR3 nucleotides: TGTGCCAGCAGCTCATCCGGGACAGGGGGAACCGGGGAGCTGTTTTTT. It translates to CASSSSGTGGTGELFF.

The chain couples TRBV11-2 to TRBJ1-1, with TRBD1 matching over 7 bases. There are 14 residues in the CDR3. With V trimmed by 3 bases and J by 4 bases, 5 bases remained unmatched. Germline V lookup: CDR1 SGHAT, CDR2 FQNNGV. The CDR3: CASSLAPGGTEAFF. Here the CDR3 DNA reads TGTGCCAGCAGCTTGGCGCCAGGGGGCACTGAAGCTTTCTTT.

V gene TRBV19 combines with J gene TRBJ1-1, with 10 bases fitting TRBD1. The germline V gene has CDR1 LNHDA and CDR2 SQIVND (reference sequence). CDR3 length equals 14 residues. The J segment lost 3 bases and the V segment lost 4 bases, leaving 2 bases of the junction unmatched. The DNA of the CDR3 is TGTGCCAGTAGTAGGGGACAGGGGCACACTGAAGCTTTCTTT. Translating it yields CASSRGQGHTEAFF.

The chain employs TRBV27 and TRBJ2-1; weak D call: TRBD1 (6 bases). The CDR3 is 13 amino acids. Germline CDR1 and CDR2: MNHEY and SMNVEV (reference sequence). V was shortened by 3 bases and J by 5 bases, with 8 bases between the two germline ends. The CDR3 coding sequence is TGTGCCAGCAGTTTCGACAGGAACAATGAGCAGTTCTTC. Its protein product is CASSFDRNNEQFF.

The chain couples TRBV2 to TRBJ2-2; D possibly corresponds to TRBD1 (6 bases). The V and J ends lost 4 bases and 4 bases respectively, with 16 bases between them. CDR1 is SNHLY and CDR2 is FYNNEI in the germline V gene. CDR3 size: 16 residues. The CDR3 here is CASSGAWTALTGELFF. CDR3 coding DNA: TGTGCCAGCAGTGGGGCCTGGACAGCCCTCACCGGGGAGCTGTTTTTT.

The rearrangement joins TRBV10-3 to TRBJ1-1; possibly TRBD1 for D (6 bases). The V end was cut by 1 base, the J end by 4 bases, with 10 bases between. CDR1 and CDR2 (germline): ENHRY, SYGVKD. CDR3 length: 14 residues. CDR3 nucleotide sequence: TGTGCCATCAGTGAGTATCCCAGGGGCACTGAAGCTTTCTTT. Its translation is CAISEYPRGTEAFF.

V and J are TRBV11-2 and TRBJ2-7, with TRBD1 identical over 10 bases. This CDR3 is 14 amino acids long. Germline lookup yields CDR1 SGHAT and CDR2 FQNNGV. The V segment lost 7 bases and the J segment 7 bases; nucleotides outside the gene matches: 10. CDR3 bases: TGTGCCAGCACTCCGACAGGGGGCTTGGGGGAGCAGTACTTC. Its translation is CASTPTGGLGEQYF. Full variable domain (outside the CDR3, taken from reference TRBV11-2 and TRBJ2-7): EAGVAQSPRYKIIEKRQSVAFWCNPISGHATLYWYQQILGQGPKLLIQFQNNGVVDDSQLPKDRFSAERLKGVDSTLKIQPAKLEDSAVYLCASTPTGGLGEQYFGPGTRLTVT.

V usage is TRBV13 and J usage is TRBJ1-2; the match to TRBD1 covers 11 bases. This CDR3 contains 15 residues. CDR1 is PRHDT and CDR2 is FYEKMQ in the germline V gene (reference sequence). V shed 5 bases, J shed 4 bases, and the junction held 6 bases outside the gene matches. The CDR3 loop reads CASSRRDRGIYGYTF. For the CDR3, the DNA is TGTGCCAGCAGCCGCCGGGACAGGGGGATCTATGGCTACACCTTC.

This chain uses TRBV6-1 with TRBJ2-1; 8 positions match TRBD1. V dropped 2 bases and J dropped 14; count of bases not matched to a gene: 5. The CDR3 runs to 12 residues. Germline CDR1 and CDR2: MNHNS and SASEGT. The CDR3 region has the DNA TGTGCCAGCAGTGAACTTATGGACAGGGAGTTCTTC. Its translation is CASSELMDREFF.

The chain employs TRBV27 and TRBJ1-5; D not certain. Between the trimmed V and J ends, which lost 5 bases and 0 bases, there was a span of 14 bases. Per germline, CDR1 MNHEY and CDR2 SMNVEV (reference sequence). The CDR3 loop spans 16 amino acids. CDR3 in DNA: TGTGCCAGCAGTCCAAACGACACGTTTAGCAATCAGCCCCAGCATTTT. Translating it yields CASSPNDTFSNQPQHF.

The chain links TRBV6-1 to TRBJ1-5; 9 bases are shared with TRBD1. The CDR3 spans 17 residues. V lost 3 bases to trimming and J lost 6 bases; unmatched junction nucleotides: 12. Germline-derived CDR1 and CDR2 are MNHNS and SASEGT. CDR3 sequence reads: CASSDPDRGGVFQPQHF. In DNA, the CDR3 is TGTGCCAGCAGTGATCCGGACAGGGGAGGGGTGTTTCAGCCCCAGCATTTT.

The J gene is TRBJ1-3, the V gene TRBV7-2, with 8 bases aligning to TRBD1. V lost 4 bases to trimming and J lost 0 bases; unmatched junction nucleotides: 2. The CDR3 is 15 amino acids. Germline CDR1 and CDR2: SGHTA and FQGNSA. As DNA, the CDR3 is TGTGCCAGCAGCTCGACAGGGGTCTCTGGAAACACCATATATTTT. It translates to CASSSTGVSGNTIYF.

The CDR3 DNA reads TGTGCCAGCAGCTTAATGGGGGCGGGTCAGCCCCAGCATTTT. Its translation: CASSLMGAGQPQHF. This chain uses TRBV5-4 with TRBJ1-5; D possibly corresponds to TRBD1 (6 bases). The CDR3 length is 14 residues. Trimming shortened V by 2 bases and J by 6 bases, and 12 bases separated the two germline ends. CDR1 SGHNT and CDR2 YYREEE come from the germline V gene (reference sequence).

The chain is built from TRBV19 and TRBJ2-1; TRBD2 might be the D (6 bases). V lost 5 bases to trimming and J lost 4 bases, with 15 bases between them. CDR3 length equals 15 residues. Germline-derived CDR1 and CDR2 are LNHDA and SQIVND (reference sequence). The CDR3 sequence: CASSAGWDSYNEQFF. As DNA, the CDR3 is TGTGCCAGTAGTGCGGGGTGGGACTCATACAATGAGCAGTTCTTC.

The chain is built from TRBV29-1 and TRBJ1-2; 8 bases map to TRBD1. After removal of 7 bases from V and 6 bases from J, the junction contained 10 bases not matched to a gene. Germline assignment: CDR1 SQVTM and CDR2 ANQGSEA. The CDR3 length is 13 residues. For the CDR3, the DNA is TGCAGCGCCCTCCCAGGGGGCTTCAATGGCTACACCTTC. Translated: CSALPGGFNGYTF. Full variable domain (missing parts from reference TRBV29-1 and TRBJ1-2): SAVISQKPSRDICQRGTSLTIQCQVDSQVTMMFWYRQQPGQSLTLIATANQGSEATYESGFVIDKFPISRPNLTFSTLTVSNMSPEDSSIYLCSALPGGFNGYTFGSGTRLTVV.

This chain connects TRBV2 to TRBJ1-6, with TRBD1 matching 9 bases. Germline trimming cut 8 bases from V and 8 bases from J; bases unmatched to any gene: 4. There are 13 residues in the CDR3. CDR1 and CDR2 (germline): SNHLY, FYNNEI. This chain's CDR3 is CASPGQGDSPLHF. In DNA form, the CDR3 reads TGTGCCAGCCCGGGACAGGGAGATTCACCCCTCCACTTT.

The rearrangement joins TRBV6-1 to TRBJ2-1, with a tentative D call TRBD2 (7 bases). The CDR3 contains 14 residues. Trimming took off 8 bases at V and 7 bases at J, with 18 bases between the two ends. Looked up from germline, CDR1 is MNHNS and CDR2 is SASEGT. The CDR3 nucleotides are TGTGCCAGCTCGAGGGGGGGCGCAGGAAATGAGCAGTTCTTC. Translating it yields CASSRGGAGNEQFF.

The V call is TRBV10-3, the J call TRBJ1-1, with 8 bases identical to TRBD1. The CDR3 has 14 amino acids. J lost 0 bases, V lost 5 bases, and 2 bases had no gene match. Germline loops: CDR1 ENHRY, CDR2 SYGVKD. CDR3 nucleotide sequence: TGTGCCATCAGTACGGACAGGGTGAACACTGAAGCTTTCTTT. Translation gives CAISTDRVNTEAFF.

This rearrangement joins TRBV7-9 to TRBJ2-7, with TRBD1 as a possible D gene (5 bases). V was clipped by 5 bases and J by 0 bases, with 17 bases between them. CDR1 SEHNR and CDR2 FQNEAQ come from the germline V gene (reference sequence). This CDR3 spans 16 amino acids. The CDR3 sequence: CASSHRMTVSSYEQYF. CDR3 nucleotides: TGTGCCAGCAGCCACCGGATGACAGTTAGCTCCTACGAGCAGTACTTC.

The rearrangement joins TRBV25-1 to TRBJ2-1, with 10 bases matching TRBD2. The V gene end was trimmed by 3 bases and the J gene end by 8 bases; junction bases not matched to a gene: 10. The CDR3 sequence is 16 residues long. Germline V gene sequence: CDR1 MGHDK, CDR2 SYGVNS. The CDR3 DNA reads as TGTGCCAGCAGTGACCCCCGTCTAGCGGGAGTCGATGAGCAGTTCTTC. Translating gives CASSDPRLAGVDEQFF.

The rearrangement joins TRBV14 to TRBJ1-1, with 11 bases aligning to TRBD1. V dropped 6 bases and J dropped 5; count of bases not matched to a gene: 5. This CDR3 has 14 residues. CDR1 and CDR2 (germline): SGHDN, FVKESK. This CDR3 is CASSPDRGRTEAFF. CDR3 nucleotides: TGTGCCAGCAGTCCGGACAGGGGGCGTACTGAAGCTTTCTTT.